Listed here are 25 T cell receptor beta chains from one sample, sequenced in a study of T-cell memory formation after mild COVID-19. TCRdb fed the 5' RACE reads into MiXCR, producing one record per CDR3 protein. Altogether approximately 400,000 distinct CDR3 sequences are present, approximately 24% being singletons, with the ten largest covering about 8.7%. Sample: PBMCs or a T cell subset sorted from them (not recorded which). These receptors originate from an adult woman who had mild COVID-19 (a few samples of this study predate the infection). Cell type and time point are not known.

The chain couples TRBV20-1 to TRBJ2-5; tentatively, D is TRBD1 (5 bases). Germline CDR1 reads DFQATT; CDR2 reads SNEGSKA (reference sequence). Deletions cut 0 bases from V and 5 bases from J, with 13 bases between. CDR3 length equals 14 residues. CDR3 DNA: TGCAGTGCTAGAGATCGCAGGGCCGGGGAGACCCAGTACTTC. Its translation: CSARDRRAGETQYF.

This clonotype was observed a handful of times. This chain joins TRBV7-9 and TRBJ1-4; D not certain. The CDR3 totals 15 residues. Germline-derived CDR1 and CDR2 are SEHNR and FQNEAQ (reference sequence). Between the trimmed V and J ends, which lost 5 bases and 0 bases, there was a span of 10 bases. For the CDR3, the DNA is TGTGCCAGCAGCCTCGGACGAGCAACTAATGAAAAACTGTTTTTT. Its translation is CASSLGRATNEKLFF.

A single count supports this clonotype. The V gene is TRBV11-3, the J gene TRBJ2-7, with TRBD1 matching over 7 bases. The V gene end was trimmed by 1 base and the J gene end by 3 bases; junction bases not matched to a gene: 3. Germline loops: CDR1 SGHNT, CDR2 YENEEA. The CDR3 extends over 14 amino acids. The CDR3 coding sequence is TGTGCCAGCAGCTTAGGACAGGGTCACTACGAGCAGTACTTC. Its protein is CASSLGQGHYEQYF.

This clonotype has only a few counts. The chain recombines TRBV7-2 with TRBJ1-2; 7 bases line up with TRBD1. CDR3 length equals 16 residues. The V and J ends lost 3 bases and 2 bases, in that order; junction bases with no gene match: 9. Per germline, CDR1 SGHTA and CDR2 FQGNSA. Here the CDR3 DNA reads TGTGCCAGCAGCTTGGGTGGACAGGCGAAAAACTATGGCTACACCTTC. Translating it yields CASSLGGQAKNYGYTF.

The CDR3 loop is CASSYRQGTEETQYF. The CDR3 DNA reads as TGTGCCAGCAGCTACAGACAGGGTACCGAAGAGACCCAGTACTTC. The rearrangement uses TRBV7-9 and TRBJ2-5, with 7 bases fitting TRBD1. Germline CDR1 reads SEHNR; CDR2 reads FQNEAQ (reference sequence). The J segment lost 3 bases and the V segment lost 4 bases, leaving 8 bases of the junction unmatched. The CDR3 is 15 residues long.

The V call is TRBV14, the J call TRBJ2-3; 7 bases map to TRBD2. This CDR3 is built from 15 residues. V was clipped by 6 bases and J by 2 bases; unmatched bases: 8. Germline assignment: CDR1 SGHDN and CDR2 FVKESK. CDR3 DNA: TGTGCCAGCAGTTACGCGGGGGTGAACACAGATACGCAGTATTTT. Protein product: CASSYAGVNTDTQYF.

This clonotype was counted a single time. J is TRBJ1-2 and V is TRBV5-1; D may be TRBD1 (5 bases). Trimming shortened V by 0 bases and J by 6 bases, and 9 bases separated the two germline ends. Germline V gene lookup returns CDR1 SGHRS and CDR2 YFSETQ. The CDR3 has 13 amino acids. In nucleotides, the CDR3 is TGCGCCAGCAGCTTGGAAGGAGGGGATGGCTACACCTTC. Amino acids: CASSLEGGDGYTF.

The J gene is TRBJ2-5, the V gene TRBV11-1, with unresolved D. Germline-derived CDR1 and CDR2 are SGHAT and FQDESV (reference sequence). The V end lost 5 bases, the J end lost 3 bases, and 10 bases lay between the germline ends. This CDR3 has 13 amino acids. CDR3 sequence (DNA): TGTGCCAGCAGCACAAGACCGAAAGAGACCCAGTACTTC. Translated: CASSTRPKETQYF.

This clonotype was seen only a few times. The chain is built from TRBV5-4 and TRBJ2-2, with D perhaps TRBD2 (7 bases). Trimming removed 3 bases from V and 5 bases from J, with 17 bases in between. Germline CDR1 SGHNT, CDR2 YYREEE (reference sequence). The CDR3 totals 16 residues. The DNA of the CDR3 is TGTGCCAGCAGCTGGGGGGGCCGGGGTTTGACCGGGGAGCTGTTTTTT. Residues: CASSWGGRGLTGELFF.

The sample holds a few counts of this clonotype. The V and J genes are TRBV12-3 or TRBV12-4 and TRBJ1-1; D perhaps matches TRBD1 (5 bases). CDR3 length equals 15 residues. V lost 4 bases and J 0 bases, leaving 12 bases between the germline ends. CDR3 coding DNA: TGTGCCAGCAGTTCCCCCGGGACCTTGAACACTGAAGCTTTCTTT. Amino acid sequence: CASSSPGTLNTEAFF.

In nucleotides, the CDR3 is TGCGCCAGCAGCTTGCATTGGGTGACAGGAGATACGCAGTATTTT. It codes for CASSLHWVTGDTQYF. The V and J genes are TRBV5-1 and TRBJ2-3; tentatively, D is TRBD1 (6 bases). Germline V gene data show CDR1 as SGHRS and CDR2 as YFSETQ. The CDR3 is 15 residues long. Trimming stripped 1 base from V and 5 bases from J, with 14 bases between.

V gene TRBV18 combines with J gene TRBJ2-1; the D is unclear. The CDR3 is made up of 14 amino acids. CDR1 is KGHSH, CDR2 LQKENI, per germline. Trimming left V 5 bases short and J 1 base short, with 9 bases between. CDR3 sequence reads: CASSDLRSYNEQFF. The CDR3 DNA sequence: TGTGCCAGCTCAGACTTGAGATCCTACAATGAGCAGTTCTTC.

The V call is TRBV7-8, the J call TRBJ2-2; 13 bases are a match to TRBD2. The V gene end was trimmed by 4 bases and the J gene end by 5 bases; junction bases not matched to a gene: 7. Germline CDR1 SGHVS, CDR2 FQNEAQ. CDR3 length: 17 residues. The CDR3: CASSYGLAGDGTGELFF. The CDR3 coding sequence is TGTGCCAGCAGCTACGGACTAGCGGGAGATGGAACCGGGGAGCTGTTTTTT.

This sequence joins TRBV29-1 and TRBJ1-2; no clear D. The CDR3 has 12 residues. Trimming left V 6 bases short and J 2 bases short, with 10 bases between. Germline V gives CDR1 SQVTM, CDR2 ANQGSEA. CDR3 sequence: CSVGLPNYGYTF. In nucleotides, the CDR3 is TGCAGCGTGGGCCTGCCCAACTATGGCTACACCTTC.

V usage is TRBV5-1 and J usage is TRBJ1-2; 7 nucleotides match TRBD1. In germline, CDR1 is SGHRS, CDR2 YFSETQ. After removal of 2 bases from V and 0 bases from J, the junction contained 7 bases not matched to a gene. This CDR3 comprises 16 residues. The CDR3 bases are TGCGCCAGCAGCTTAAGATCGGGGACAGCTAACTATGGCTACACCTTC. This codes for CASSLRSGTANYGYTF.

Only a few counts were recorded for this clonotype. The chain is built from TRBV10-3 and TRBJ1-2, with 10 bases lining up with TRBD1. V shed 7 bases and J 11 bases; nucleotides not matched to a gene: 10. Looked up from germline, CDR1 is ENHRY and CDR2 is SYGVKD. CDR3 size: 13 residues. The CDR3 region is CAITDLGTGDYTF. CDR3 bases: TGTGCCATCACCGATCTTGGGACAGGGGATTACACCTTC.

The chain combines TRBV2 with TRBJ1-1; D is perhaps TRBD1 (5 bases). The CDR3 is 17 residues long. Germline V CDR1 and CDR2: SNHLY, FYNNEI. V lost 0 bases and J lost 0, with 14 bases in between. CDR3 DNA: TGTGCCAGCAGTGAAGCGCATCTGGGGGACCTGAACACTGAAGCTTTCTTT. Translated, it gives CASSEAHLGDLNTEAFF.

This clonotype was observed once. This rearrangement joins TRBV3-1 to TRBJ1-5; TRBD1 matches at 9 bases. The CDR3 loop spans 15 amino acids. J was trimmed by 7 bases and V by 1 base; bases with no gene match: 5. Germline V lookup: CDR1 LGHDT, CDR2 YNNKEL (reference sequence). The CDR3 DNA follows: TGTGCCAGCAGCCAAGCACAGGGGGCTAACCAGCCCCAGCATTTT. It codes for CASSQAQGANQPQHF.

The chain joins TRBV25-1 to TRBJ2-7, with D possibly being TRBD1 or TRBD2 (5 bases each). The CDR3 covers 12 residues. CDR1 and CDR2 from the germline V gene are MGHDK and SYGVNS. Trimming pared 8 bases from V and 2 bases from J, leaving 10 bases between. This CDR3 reads CASRRDPYEQYF. As DNA, the CDR3 is TGTGCCAGCCGCCGGGACCCCTACGAGCAGTACTTC.

This clonotype has more than one count but fewer than ten. The V call is TRBV3-1, the J call TRBJ1-6, with a possible D match to TRBD1 (5 bases). Germline values: CDR1 LGHDT, CDR2 YNNKEL (reference sequence). Trimming took off 0 bases at V and 10 bases at J, with 13 bases between the two ends. The CDR3 runs to 15 residues. CDR3 protein: CASSQDIRRGSPLHF. DNA for the CDR3: TGTGCCAGCAGCCAAGATATCCGGAGGGGCTCACCCCTCCACTTT.

This clonotype was counted a few times. The V gene is TRBV4-3, the J gene TRBJ2-1; 9 bases align to TRBD1. Germline CDR1 reads LGHNA; CDR2 reads YSLEER. After removal of 0 bases from V and 7 bases from J, the junction contained 10 bases not matched to a gene. CDR3 size: 17 residues. The CDR3 reads CASSQDWGTGSRNEQFF. CDR3 nucleotide sequence: TGCGCCAGCAGCCAAGATTGGGGGACAGGGTCTAGGAATGAGCAGTTCTTC.

This chain joins TRBV4-1 and TRBJ2-6; 9 bases map to TRBD1. CDR3 length: 21 residues. Germline values: CDR1 MGHRA, CDR2 YSYEKL. Trimming cost V 1 base and J 0 bases; bases outside gene matches: 13. The CDR3 region has the DNA TGCGCCAGCAGCCAAGGGGGACAGGGAAGGTTGGGTCTCTCTGGGGCCAACGTCCTGACTTTC. Translation gives CASSQGGQGRLGLSGANVLTF.

The chain uses TRBV29-1 and TRBJ2-7; D is possibly TRBD2 (6 bases). Trimming took off 5 bases at V and 3 bases at J, with 14 bases between the two ends. Germline V gene sequence: CDR1 SQVTM, CDR2 ANQGSEA. The length of the CDR3 is 13 residues. The CDR3 DNA reads as TGCAGCGTTTTGTGGGGACTGGGCTACGAGCAGTACTTC. Translated, it gives CSVLWGLGYEQYF.

A few counts support this clonotype. The chain links TRBV20-1 to TRBJ1-5; D uncertain. Germline loops: CDR1 DFQATT, CDR2 SNEGSKA (reference sequence). V dropped 6 bases and J dropped 0 bases, with 18 bases sitting between them. The CDR3 contains 16 residues. For the CDR3, the DNA is TGCAGTGCCCAAACGGCAGACCATTATAGCAATCAGCCCCAGCATTTT. Translation gives CSAQTADHYSNQPQHF.

The chain uses TRBV24-1 and TRBJ2-7, with 8 bases matching TRBD1. This CDR3 is built from 12 residues. Germline V gives CDR1 KGHDR, CDR2 SFDVKD. Trimming took 9 bases from V and 4 from J; bases not matched to a gene: 4. This CDR3 reads CATGDRGYEQYF. The CDR3 region has the DNA TGTGCCACCGGCGACAGGGGTTACGAGCAGTACTTC.